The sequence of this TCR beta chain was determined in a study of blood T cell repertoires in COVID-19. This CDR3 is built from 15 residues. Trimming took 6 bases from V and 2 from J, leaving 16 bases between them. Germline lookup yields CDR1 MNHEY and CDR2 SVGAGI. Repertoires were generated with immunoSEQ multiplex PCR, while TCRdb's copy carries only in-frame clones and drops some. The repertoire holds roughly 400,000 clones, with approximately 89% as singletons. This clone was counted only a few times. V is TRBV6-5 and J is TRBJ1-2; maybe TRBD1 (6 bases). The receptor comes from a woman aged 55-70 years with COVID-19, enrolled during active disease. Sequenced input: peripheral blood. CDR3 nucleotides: TGTGCCAGCAGGGGGGCCCCCGGGACCAACTATGGCTACACCTTC. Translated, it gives CASRGAPGTNYGYTF.